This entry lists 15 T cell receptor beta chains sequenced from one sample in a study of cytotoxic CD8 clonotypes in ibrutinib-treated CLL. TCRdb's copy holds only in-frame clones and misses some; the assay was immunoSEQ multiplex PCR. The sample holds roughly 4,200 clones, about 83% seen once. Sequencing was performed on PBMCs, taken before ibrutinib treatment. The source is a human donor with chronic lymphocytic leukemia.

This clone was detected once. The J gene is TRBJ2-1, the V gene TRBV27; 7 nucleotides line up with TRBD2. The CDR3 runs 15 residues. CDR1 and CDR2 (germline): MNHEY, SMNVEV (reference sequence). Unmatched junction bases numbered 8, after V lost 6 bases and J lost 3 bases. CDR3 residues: CASRRLAVNYNEQFF. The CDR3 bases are TGTGCCAGCAGGCGCCTAGCGGTGAACTACAATGAGCAGTTCTTC.

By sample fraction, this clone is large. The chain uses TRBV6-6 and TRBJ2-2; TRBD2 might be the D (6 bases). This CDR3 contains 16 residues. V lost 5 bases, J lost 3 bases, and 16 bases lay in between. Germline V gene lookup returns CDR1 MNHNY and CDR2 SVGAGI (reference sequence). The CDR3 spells CASSTLAASDTGELFF. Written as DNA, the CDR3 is TGTGCCAGCAGTACACTAGCAGCGAGTGACACCGGGGAGCTGTTTTTT.

The CDR3 sequence: CAWSRGQGAEPQHF. CDR3 nucleotides: TGTGCCTGGAGTCGGGGACAGGGGGCAGAGCCCCAGCATTTT. The chain is built from TRBV30 and TRBJ1-5, with 12 bases aligning to TRBD1. The germline CDR1 and CDR2 sequences are GTSNPN and SVGIG (reference sequence). CDR3 length: 14 amino acids. The trim removed 2 bases at V and 8 bases at J, leaving 4 bases unmatched.

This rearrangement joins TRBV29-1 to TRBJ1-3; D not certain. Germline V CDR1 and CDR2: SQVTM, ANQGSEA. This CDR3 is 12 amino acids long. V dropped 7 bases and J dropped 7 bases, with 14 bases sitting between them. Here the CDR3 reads CSGTYGDNTIYF. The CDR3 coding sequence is TGCAGCGGAACATATGGGGATAACACCATATATTTT.

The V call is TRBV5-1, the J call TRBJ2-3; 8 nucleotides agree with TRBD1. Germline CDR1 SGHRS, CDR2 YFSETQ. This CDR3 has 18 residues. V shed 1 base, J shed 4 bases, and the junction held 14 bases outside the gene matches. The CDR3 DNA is TGCGCCAGCAGCTTGACACCAGGGGGCGCCTTCACCGCAGATACGCAGTATTTT. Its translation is CASSLTPGGAFTADTQYF.

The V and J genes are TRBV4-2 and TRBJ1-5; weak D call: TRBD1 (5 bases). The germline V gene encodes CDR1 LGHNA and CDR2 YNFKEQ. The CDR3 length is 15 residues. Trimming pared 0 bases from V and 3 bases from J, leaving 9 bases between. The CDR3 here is CASSQDRDHNQPQHF. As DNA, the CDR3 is TGTGCCAGCAGCCAAGATAGGGACCACAATCAGCCCCAGCATTTT.

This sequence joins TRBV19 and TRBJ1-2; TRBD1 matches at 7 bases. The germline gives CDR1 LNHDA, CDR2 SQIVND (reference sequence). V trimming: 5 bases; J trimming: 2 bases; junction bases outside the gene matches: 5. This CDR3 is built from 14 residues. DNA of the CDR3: TGTGCCAGTAGTTTCCTACAGGGGAACTATGGCTACACCTTC. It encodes CASSFLQGNYGYTF.

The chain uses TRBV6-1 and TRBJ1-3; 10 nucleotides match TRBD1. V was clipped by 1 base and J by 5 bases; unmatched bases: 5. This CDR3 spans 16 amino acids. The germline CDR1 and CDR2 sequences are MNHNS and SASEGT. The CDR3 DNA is TGTGCCAGCAGTGAAGTAGCGGGACAGGGGAGAAACACCATATATTTT. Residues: CASSEVAGQGRNTIYF.

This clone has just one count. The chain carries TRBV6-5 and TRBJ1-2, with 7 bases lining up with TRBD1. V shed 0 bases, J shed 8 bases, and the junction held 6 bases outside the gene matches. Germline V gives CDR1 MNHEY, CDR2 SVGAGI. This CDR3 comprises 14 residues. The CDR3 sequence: CASSYSNRGNGYTF. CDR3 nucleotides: TGTGCCAGCAGTTACTCGAACAGGGGTAACGGCTACACCTTC.

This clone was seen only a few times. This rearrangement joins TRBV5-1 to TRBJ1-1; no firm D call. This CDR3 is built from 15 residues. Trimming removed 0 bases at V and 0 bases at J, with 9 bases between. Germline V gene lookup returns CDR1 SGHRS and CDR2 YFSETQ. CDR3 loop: CASSLDPHMNTEAFF. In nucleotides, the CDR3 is TGCGCCAGCAGCTTGGATCCCCATATGAACACTGAAGCTTTCTTT.

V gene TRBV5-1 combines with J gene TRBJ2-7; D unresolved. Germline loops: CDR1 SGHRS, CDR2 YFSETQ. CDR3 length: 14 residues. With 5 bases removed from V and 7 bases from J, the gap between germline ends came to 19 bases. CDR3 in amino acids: CASSLGDGSGEQYF. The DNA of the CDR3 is TGCGCCAGCAGTCTGGGTGACGGGTCTGGGGAGCAGTACTTC.

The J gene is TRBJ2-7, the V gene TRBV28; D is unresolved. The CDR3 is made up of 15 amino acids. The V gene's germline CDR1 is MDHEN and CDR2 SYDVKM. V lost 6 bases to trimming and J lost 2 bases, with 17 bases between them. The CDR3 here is CASSSPTGGTYEQYF. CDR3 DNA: TGTGCCAGCAGCTCACCCACGGGTGGAACCTACGAGCAGTACTTC.

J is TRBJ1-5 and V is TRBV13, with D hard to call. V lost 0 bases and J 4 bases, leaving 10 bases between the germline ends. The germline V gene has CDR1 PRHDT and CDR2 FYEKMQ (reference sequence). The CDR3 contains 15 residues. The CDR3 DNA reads TGTGCCAGCAGCTTAGGCGGCAGCCAGAATCAGCCCCAGCATTTT. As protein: CASSLGGSQNQPQHF.

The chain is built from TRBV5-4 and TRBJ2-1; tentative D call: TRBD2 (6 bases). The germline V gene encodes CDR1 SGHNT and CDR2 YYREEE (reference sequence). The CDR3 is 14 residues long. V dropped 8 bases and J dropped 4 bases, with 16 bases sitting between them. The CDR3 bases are TGTGCCAGTAGTCTCACGAGCGGGTACAATGAGCAGTTCTTC. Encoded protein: CASSLTSGYNEQFF.

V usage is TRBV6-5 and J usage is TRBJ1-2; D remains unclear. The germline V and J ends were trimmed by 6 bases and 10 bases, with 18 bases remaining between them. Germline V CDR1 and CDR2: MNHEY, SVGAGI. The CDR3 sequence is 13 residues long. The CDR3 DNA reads TGTGCCAGCAGCTCGATATTAGACAAGTTCTACACCTTC. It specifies CASSSILDKFYTF.